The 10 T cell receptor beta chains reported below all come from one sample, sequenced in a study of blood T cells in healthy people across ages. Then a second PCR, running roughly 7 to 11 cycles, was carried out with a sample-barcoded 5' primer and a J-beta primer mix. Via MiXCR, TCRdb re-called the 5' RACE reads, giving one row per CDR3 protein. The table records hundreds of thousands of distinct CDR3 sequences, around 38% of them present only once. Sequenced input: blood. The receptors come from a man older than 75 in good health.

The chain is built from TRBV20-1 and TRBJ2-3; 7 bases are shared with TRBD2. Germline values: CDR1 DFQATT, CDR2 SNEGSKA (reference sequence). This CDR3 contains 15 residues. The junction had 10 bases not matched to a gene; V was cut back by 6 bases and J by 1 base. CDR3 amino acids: CSANTQRGRTDTQYF. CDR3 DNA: TGCAGTGCCAATACCCAGCGGGGCCGCACAGATACGCAGTATTTT.

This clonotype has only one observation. CDR3 bases: TGTGCCAGCACCGAGAGGGGGGGCCCTGTTACGGAGCAGTTCTTC. Its translation: CASTERGGPVTEQFF. The chain links TRBV6-2 or TRBV6-3 to TRBJ2-1, with D possibly TRBD2 on 7 matching bases. Germline V gene sequence: CDR1 MNHEY, CDR2 SVGEGT. Trimming shortened V by 7 bases and J by 10 bases, and 23 bases separated the two germline ends. The CDR3 has 15 amino acids.

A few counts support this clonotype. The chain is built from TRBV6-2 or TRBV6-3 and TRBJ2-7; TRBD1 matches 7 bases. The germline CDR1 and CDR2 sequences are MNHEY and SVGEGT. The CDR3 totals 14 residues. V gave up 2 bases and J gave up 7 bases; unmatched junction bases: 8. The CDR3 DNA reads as TGTGCCAGCAGTTACCTCGGACAGGTTGGAGAGCAGTACTTC. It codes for CASSYLGQVGEQYF.

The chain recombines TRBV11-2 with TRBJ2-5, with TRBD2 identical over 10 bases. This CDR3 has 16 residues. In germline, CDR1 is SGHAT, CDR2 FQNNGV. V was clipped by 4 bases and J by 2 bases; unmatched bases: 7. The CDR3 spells CASSYQKAGGQETQYF. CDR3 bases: TGTGCCAGCAGCTACCAAAAAGCGGGGGGGCAAGAGACCCAGTACTTC.

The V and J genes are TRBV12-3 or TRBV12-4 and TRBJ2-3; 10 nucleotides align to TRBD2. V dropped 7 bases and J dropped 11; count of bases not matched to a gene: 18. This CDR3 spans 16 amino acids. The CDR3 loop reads CASIKETSGFTDVQYF. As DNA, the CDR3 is TGTGCCAGCATTAAAGAGACTAGCGGGTTCACAGATGTGCAGTATTTT.

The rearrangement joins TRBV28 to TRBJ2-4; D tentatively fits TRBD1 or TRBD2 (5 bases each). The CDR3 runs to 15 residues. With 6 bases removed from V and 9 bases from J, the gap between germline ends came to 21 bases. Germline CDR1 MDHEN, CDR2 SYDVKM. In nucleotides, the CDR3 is TGTGCCAGCAGCCTTTCAGGGACGGGCGGTCTCATTCAGTACTTC. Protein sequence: CASSLSGTGGLIQYF.

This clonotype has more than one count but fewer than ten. Here the CDR3 DNA reads TGTGCCAGCAGACACCACGGAGGCGGGGGCACAGATACGCAGTATTTT. Protein sequence: CASRHHGGGGTDTQYF. V usage is TRBV11-2 and J usage is TRBJ2-3; TRBD2 is a possible D gene (6 bases). Per germline, CDR1 SGHAT and CDR2 FQNNGV. The CDR3 spans 16 residues. Trimming pared 6 bases from V and 1 base from J, leaving 17 bases between.

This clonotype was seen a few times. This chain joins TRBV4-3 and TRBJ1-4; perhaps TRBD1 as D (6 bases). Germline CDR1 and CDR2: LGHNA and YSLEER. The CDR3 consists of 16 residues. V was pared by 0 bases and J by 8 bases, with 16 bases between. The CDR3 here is CASSQDYRVVGEKLFF. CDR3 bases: TGCGCCAGCAGCCAAGACTACAGGGTGGTAGGGGAAAAACTGTTTTTT.

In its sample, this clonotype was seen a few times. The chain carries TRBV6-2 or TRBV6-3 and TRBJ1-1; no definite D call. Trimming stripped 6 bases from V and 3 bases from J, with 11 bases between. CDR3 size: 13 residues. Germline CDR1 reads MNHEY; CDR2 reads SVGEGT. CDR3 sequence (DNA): TGTGCCAGCAGATATGAGTATTACACTGAAGCTTTCTTT. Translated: CASRYEYYTEAFF.

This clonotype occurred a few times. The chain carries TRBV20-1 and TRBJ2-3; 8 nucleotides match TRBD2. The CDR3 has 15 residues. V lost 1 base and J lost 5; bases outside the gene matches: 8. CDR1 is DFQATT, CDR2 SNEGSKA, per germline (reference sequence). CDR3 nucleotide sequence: TGCAGTGCTAGAGTACCAGCGGGAGCTATAGATACGCAGTATTTT. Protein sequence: CSARVPAGAIDTQYF.